Below are 27 T cell receptor beta chains sequenced from a single sample in a study of blood T cell repertoires in COVID-19. Only in-frame clones appear in the TCRdb table, and some are missing; sequencing was by immunoSEQ multiplex PCR. The data contain 150,000 to 200,000 clones, 81% of them singletons. The sample taken for sequencing was peripheral blood. Receptors were obtained from an elderly woman with COVID-19, enrolled during active disease.

The chain joins TRBV18 to TRBJ1-1; 8 nucleotides line up with TRBD1. The CDR3 has 16 amino acids. V shed 1 base, J shed 1 base, and the junction held 5 bases outside the gene matches. Germline CDR1 reads KGHSH; CDR2 reads LQKENI. CDR3 residues: CASSPLLTGGNTEAFF. DNA of the CDR3: TGTGCCAGCTCACCACTATTAACAGGGGGGAACACTGAAGCTTTCTTT.

The chain uses TRBV10-2 and TRBJ2-5; D is undetermined. Trimming took 7 bases from V and 1 from J, leaving 10 bases between them. The V gene's germline CDR1 is WSHSY and CDR2 SAAADI. This CDR3 has 13 amino acids. This CDR3 reads CASTLQLQETQYF. The CDR3 nucleotides read TGCGCCAGCACCCTCCAACTCCAAGAGACCCAGTACTTC.

The rearrangement joins TRBV30 to TRBJ2-7; 9 bases match TRBD1. The V segment lost 3 bases and the J segment 7 bases; nucleotides outside the gene matches: 7. Per germline, CDR1 GTSNPN and CDR2 SVGIG (reference sequence). This CDR3 is 13 amino acids long. DNA of the CDR3: TGTGCCTGGAGCGGACAGGGGTGGAGGGAGCAGTACTTC. Protein sequence: CAWSGQGWREQYF. Together with reference TRBV30 and TRBJ2-7, the CDR3 gives the full variable domain: SQTIHQWPATLVQPVGSPLSLECTVEGTSNPNLYWYRQAAGRGLQLLFYSVGIGQISSEVPQNLSASRPQDRQFILSSKKLLLSDSGFYLCAWSGQGWREQYFGPGTRLTVT.

The table lists this clone with a count of one. The rearrangement uses TRBV19 and TRBJ1-4, with a weak D call TRBD1 (6 bases). The CDR3 has 14 amino acids. Germline CDR1 reads LNHDA; CDR2 reads SQIVND (reference sequence). Trimming took 4 bases from V and 4 from J, leaving 10 bases between them. DNA of the CDR3: TGTGCCAGTAGTAGGAGACAGGTTAATGAAAAACTGTTTTTT. Translated, it gives CASSRRQVNEKLFF.

The chain has TRBV10-3 and TRBJ2-7; 9 bases align to TRBD1. This CDR3 comprises 16 residues. Germline lookup yields CDR1 ENHRY and CDR2 SYGVKD. V gave up 6 bases and J gave up 2 bases; unmatched junction bases: 11. Written as DNA, the CDR3 is TGTGCCATCAGAGACTCCGGGACAGGGATTGCCTACGAGCAGTACTTC. It is translated as CAIRDSGTGIAYEQYF.

The chain has TRBV13 and TRBJ2-3, with TRBD1 as a possible D gene (5 bases). This CDR3 has 15 amino acids. CDR1 is PRHDT and CDR2 is FYEKMQ in the germline V gene (reference sequence). V lost 4 bases, J lost 2 bases, and 13 bases lay in between. CDR3 DNA sequence: TGTGCCAGCAGCTCCCCAGGGTGGGACACAGATACGCAGTATTTT. It specifies CASSSPGWDTDTQYF.

The chain employs TRBV3-1 (or the pseudogene TRBV3-2) and TRBJ2-2; D is ambiguous. Trimming removed 6 bases at V and 5 bases at J, with 10 bases between. The CDR3 sequence is 13 residues long. Germline CDR1 reads LGHDT; CDR2 reads YNNKEL (reference sequence). CDR3 protein: CASSSQVTGELFF. The CDR3 region has the DNA TGTGCCAGCAGTTCCCAGGTAACCGGGGAGCTGTTTTTT.

The chain has TRBV28 and TRBJ2-7; tentatively, D is TRBD1 (6 bases). CDR3 length: 13 amino acids. V was clipped by 6 bases and J by 3 bases, with 12 bases between them. The germline V gene has CDR1 MDHEN and CDR2 SYDVKM. The CDR3 DNA sequence: TGTGCCAGCAGCCCCGGACAGTACTACGAGCAGTACTTC. Amino acid sequence: CASSPGQYYEQYF.

The chain joins TRBV6-6 to TRBJ2-5; a possible D gene is TRBD2 (6 bases). The CDR3 contains 17 residues. Trimming pared 5 bases from V and 3 bases from J, leaving 22 bases between. Germline CDR1 is MNHNY and CDR2 is SVGAGI (reference sequence). CDR3 nucleotide sequence: TGTGCCAGCAGTCCTCGGGACTCACTAGACTATAAAGAGACCCAGTACTTC. This codes for CASSPRDSLDYKETQYF.

The genes are TRBV7-9 and TRBJ1-5, with D perhaps matching TRBD1 (6 bases). The germline CDR1 and CDR2 sequences are SEHNR and FQNEAQ (reference sequence). V was clipped by 1 base and J by 6 bases, with 10 bases between them. The CDR3 spans 14 residues. Here the CDR3 DNA reads TGTGCCAGCAGCTTAGGGGGGCTGGGTCAGCCCCAGCATTTT. Protein product: CASSLGGLGQPQHF.

CDR3 in DNA: TGTGCCAGCAGCCCCCGACTTGGGGCCAACGTCCTGACTTTC. Translated: CASSPRLGANVLTF. This chain uses TRBV9 with TRBJ2-6; D unresolved. Trimming took 4 bases from V and 3 from J, leaving 8 bases between them. This CDR3 comprises 14 residues. CDR1 and CDR2 from the germline V gene are SGDLS and YYNGEE.

This chain's CDR3 is CASSRREGDIQYF. CDR3 DNA sequence: TGCGCCAGCAGCCGGAGGGAGGGAGACATTCAGTACTTC. The V and J genes are TRBV4-3 and TRBJ2-4, with 7 bases lining up with TRBD2. V shed 4 bases and J 8 bases; nucleotides not matched to a gene: 5. This CDR3 comprises 13 residues. Germline CDR1 LGHNA, CDR2 YSLEER.

This chain joins TRBV13 and TRBJ2-3; D gene uncertain. CDR1 is PRHDT, CDR2 FYEKMQ, per germline (reference sequence). Trimming cost V 1 base and J 11 bases, with 10 bases left between them. The CDR3 totals 12 residues. The CDR3 sequence: CASSLELDVQYF. The CDR3 DNA sequence: TGTGCCAGCAGCTTAGAGCTAGATGTGCAGTATTTT.

V usage is TRBV4-1 and J usage is TRBJ2-2, with TRBD1 matching 9 bases. CDR1 MGHRA and CDR2 YSYEKL come from the germline V gene. This CDR3 contains 17 residues. J was trimmed by 4 bases and V by 1 base; bases with no gene match: 7. The CDR3 spells CASSQGPGQGATGELFF. Here the CDR3 DNA reads TGCGCCAGCAGCCAAGGGCCGGGACAGGGAGCCACCGGGGAGCTGTTTTTT.

J is TRBJ1-5 and V is TRBV6-7, with D maybe TRBD1 (6 bases). TRBV6-7 is given ORF status, its function remaining uncertain. The V and J ends lost 3 bases and 0 bases respectively, with 15 bases between them. The CDR3 is made up of 17 amino acids. The chain's CDR3 is CASSYSEGGVSNQPQHF. DNA for the CDR3: TGTGCCAGCAGTTATTCAGAGGGGGGGGTTAGCAATCAGCCCCAGCATTTT.

The genes are TRBV7-3 and TRBJ2-5; D might be TRBD2 (5 bases). This CDR3 has 16 residues. With 2 bases removed from V and 2 bases from J, the gap between germline ends came to 15 bases. CDR1 is SGHTA, CDR2 FQGTGA, per germline. CDR3 amino acids: CASSLASTGGQETQYF. The CDR3 DNA is TGTGCCAGCAGCTTAGCTAGCACTGGTGGGCAAGAGACCCAGTACTTC.

The chain uses TRBV20-1 and TRBJ1-2, with unresolved D. Germline V gives CDR1 DFQATT, CDR2 SNEGSKA (reference sequence). The CDR3 is made up of 11 amino acids. The V gene lost 2 bases and the J gene lost 8 bases, with 9 bases spanning the gap. The DNA of the CDR3 is TGCAGTGCTAGATTCCTTTCGGGCTACACCTTC. Its protein is CSARFLSGYTF.

The V call is TRBV5-4, the J call TRBJ1-2; TRBD1 matches at 11 bases. From germline, CDR1 is SGHNT and CDR2 YYREEE (reference sequence). The J segment lost 3 bases and the V segment lost 3 bases, leaving 1 base of the junction unmatched. CDR3 length: 14 residues. The CDR3 bases are TGTGCCAGCAGCTGGGACAGGGGGTACTATGGCTACACCTTC. It specifies CASSWDRGYYGYTF.

The genes are TRBV5-6 and TRBJ1-2; D possibly corresponds to TRBD1 (6 bases). Germline CDR1 is SGHDT and CDR2 is YYEEEE. The CDR3 has 13 residues. Trimming removed 0 bases from V and 4 bases from J, with 7 bases in between. CDR3 sequence reads: CASSLADSYGYTF. CDR3 DNA sequence: TGTGCCAGCAGCTTGGCGGACAGCTATGGCTACACCTTC. The whole variable domain, filled in from reference TRBV5-6 and TRBJ1-2, reads DAGVTQSPTHLIKTRGQQVTLRCSPKSGHDTVSWYQQALGQGPQFIFQYYEEEERQRGNFPDRFSGHQFPNYSSELNVNALLLGDSALYLCASSLADSYGYTFGSGTRLTVV.

This clone was picked up one time. DNA for the CDR3: TGTGCCAGTAGTCCCGGACAGACTAACTATGGCTACACCTTC. This codes for CASSPGQTNYGYTF. The chain employs TRBV19 and TRBJ1-2; a possible D gene is TRBD1 (6 bases). This CDR3 has 14 residues. The germline V gene has CDR1 LNHDA and CDR2 SQIVND (reference sequence). The germline V and J ends were trimmed by 5 bases and 0 bases, with 10 bases remaining between them.

V and J are TRBV5-1 and TRBJ2-1, with a weak D call TRBD1 (5 bases). Trimming removed 5 bases at V and 2 bases at J, with 11 bases between. This CDR3 is built from 14 residues. Germline assignment: CDR1 SGHRS and CDR2 YFSETQ. The CDR3 loop reads CASRGAVAYNEQFF. The CDR3 coding sequence is TGCGCCAGCAGAGGGGCGGTGGCCTACAATGAGCAGTTCTTC.

The genes are TRBV6-2 or TRBV6-3 and TRBJ2-7, with D possibly being TRBD1 (6 bases). This CDR3 region has 16 residues. The V end lost 4 bases, the J end lost 1 base, and 17 bases lay between the germline ends. The germline CDR1 and CDR2 sequences are MNHEY and SVGEGT. The CDR3 sequence is CASSSLDSHGSYEQYF. The CDR3 nucleotides read TGTGCCAGCAGTTCTTTGGACAGTCATGGTTCCTACGAGCAGTACTTC.

The chain employs TRBV5-1 and TRBJ2-7; D gene unclear. V was shortened by 4 bases and J by 2 bases, with 10 bases between the two germline ends. Per the germline V gene, CDR1 is SGHRS and CDR2 is YFSETQ. The CDR3 is 13 residues long. This CDR3 reads CASSLRPTYEQYF. The CDR3 region has the DNA TGCGCCAGCAGCCTGCGGCCCACCTACGAGCAGTACTTC.

The chain combines TRBV18 with TRBJ2-6; D may be TRBD1 (6 bases). The germline V and J ends were trimmed by 3 bases and 0 bases, with 9 bases remaining between them. Germline CDR1 reads KGHSH; CDR2 reads LQKENI. The CDR3 is 16 amino acids. The CDR3 is CASSPDRSSGANVLTF. CDR3 nucleotides: TGTGCCAGCTCACCGGACAGAAGCTCTGGGGCCAACGTCCTGACTTTC.

V gene TRBV11-2 combines with J gene TRBJ2-5; D not resolved. The V end was cut by 0 bases, the J end by 5 bases, with 4 bases between. Germline loops: CDR1 SGHAT, CDR2 FQNNGV. The CDR3 has 12 residues. DNA for the CDR3: TGTGCCAGCAGCTTAGATCCGGAGACCCAGTACTTC. Encoded protein: CASSLDPETQYF.

The V and J genes are TRBV6-2 or TRBV6-3 and TRBJ1-1; D ambiguous. Germline CDR1 reads MNHEY; CDR2 reads SVGEGT. Between the trimmed V and J ends, which lost 6 bases and 11 bases, there was a span of 16 bases. CDR3 length equals 12 residues. The CDR3 region is CASSLTPLEAFF. The CDR3 nucleotides read TGTGCCAGCAGCCTTACACCTCTGGAGGCTTTCTTT.

The CDR3 is CASNPGFREQYF. The DNA for the CDR3 is TGTGCCAGCAACCCAGGGTTTAGGGAGCAGTACTTC. This rearrangement joins TRBV21-1 to TRBJ2-7; the D call TRBD1 from the table was never checked on the DNA. TRBV21-1 has pseudogene status. CDR3 length: 12 amino acids.